Below are 17 T cell receptor beta chains sequenced from a single sample in a study of tumor and adjacent non-tumor tissue in lung cancer. A modified ARM-PCR protocol with three rounds of nested PCR amplified TCRbeta. Via MiXCR, TCRdb re-called the multiplex PCR reads, giving one row per CDR3 protein. This table holds around 76,000 distinct CDR3 sequences, about 80% found once. No cell sorting was done before RNA was extracted from the tissue. More than 3 cm separated this lung sample from the edge of the tumor. Sequenced: distant non-tumor lung tissue. The receptors were sampled from a man aged 65 to 85 with non-small cell lung cancer.

As regards this clonotype: A much larger clonotype is one base distant, so this may be a read error. V is TRBV28 and J is TRBJ2-1, with D unclear. Per germline, CDR1 MDHEN and CDR2 SYDVKM. The CDR3 has 14 amino acids. The CDR3 here is CTSRAKSSYNEQFF. DNA for the CDR3: TGTACCAGCAGAGCCAAGAGCTCCTACAATGAGCAGTTCTTC.

In regard to this clonotype: As the CDR3 is not closed by the conserved phenylalanine or tryptophan, this likely results from a read error. The chain carries TRBV6-1 and TRBJ2-1, with 10 bases fitting TRBD1. The length of the CDR3 is 14 residues. Germline CDR1 MNHNS, CDR2 SASEGT. The CDR3 spells CGNSGTGELDEQFL. CDR3 DNA: TGTGGCAACAGTGGGACAGGGGAATTGGATGAGCAGTTCTTG.

The V call is TRBV29-1, the J call TRBJ2-5; D unclear. Trimming left V 7 bases short and J 2 bases short, with 23 bases between. Germline lookup yields CDR1 SQVTM and CDR2 ANQGSEA. This CDR3 has 16 amino acids. CDR3 nucleotide sequence: TGCAGCGCCAAGCCCTACATCCAGAGACGTCAAGAGACCCAGTACTTC. Translated: CSAKPYIQRRQETQYF.

With respect to this clonotype: The junction and the germline gene differ at one end; a read error may be behind it. The chain employs TRBV12-3 or TRBV12-4 and TRBJ2-2; D tentatively fits TRBD1 or TRBD2 (6 bases each). This CDR3 is built from 17 residues. CDR3 sequence (DNA): TGCGCCAGCAGTTTCGAGGGGGGCCCTTCGAAGACCGGGGAGCTGTTTTTT. Amino acids: CASSFEGGPSKTGELFF.

The V call is TRBV29-1, the J call TRBJ1-2; D remains unclear. CDR1 and CDR2 from the germline V gene are SQVTM and ANQGSEA. V was shortened by 4 bases and J by 6 bases, with 12 bases between the two germline ends. The CDR3 extends over 12 amino acids. The CDR3 nucleotides read TGCAGCGTTGTTGATTGGTCTCATGGCTACACCTTC. Its translation is CSVVDWSHGYTF.

Note on this clonotype: Here the CDR3 omits its conserved ending phenylalanine or tryptophan, so a read error is the likely source. V usage is TRBV29-1 and J usage is TRBJ1-6, with 7 bases fitting TRBD1. The CDR3 runs 13 residues. The ends lost 7 bases at V and 10 bases at J; junction bases unmatched: 10. The germline CDR1 and CDR2 sequences are SQVTM and ANQGSEA. The CDR3 here is CSDGLDRTSPLHV. The CDR3 DNA sequence: TGCAGCGATGGTTTGGACAGGACATCACCCCTCCACGTT.

The chain carries TRBV29-1 and TRBJ2-3; tentatively, D is TRBD1 (6 bases). The DNA end favors TRBJ1-5, so the J call may be wrong. In germline, CDR1 is SQVTM, CDR2 ANQGSEA. The CDR3 sequence is 17 residues long. The CDR3 sequence: CSLLPYVTRGETDTQHF. In DNA, the CDR3 is TGCAGCTTACTCCCATATGTGACAAGGGGGGAGACAGATACGCAGCATTTT.

About this clonotype: Mismatch with germline at one junction end may stem from a read error. The V call is TRBV6-5, the J call TRBJ2-2; a possible D gene is TRBD1 (8 bases). This CDR3 is 16 amino acids long. Germline CDR1 and CDR2: MNHEY and SVGAGI. CDR3 sequence: CASSTGGVENTGELFF. For the CDR3, the DNA is TGTGCCAGCAGCACAGGGGGGGTGGAGAACACCGGGGAACTGTTTTTT.

The V call is TRBV29-1, the J call TRBJ2-7, with D unclear. Germline CDR1 SQVTM, CDR2 ANQGSEA. This CDR3 contains 14 residues. V lost 4 bases and J lost 2, with 15 bases in between. The CDR3 bases are TGCAGCGTTGTTTTATGGGATGGGGCCTACGAGCAGTACTTC. Its protein product is CSVVLWDGAYEQYF.

A word on this clonotype: Lacking the conserved final phenylalanine or tryptophan, this CDR3 likely reflects a read error. This chain links TRBV29-1 with TRBJ2-2, with 10 bases lining up with TRBD1. CDR3 size: 14 residues. Germline V gene data show CDR1 as SQVTM and CDR2 as ANQGSEA. CDR3 coding DNA: TGCTGCGTGGGGGACAGGGGATGCACCGGGGAGCTGTTTCTT. Amino acid sequence: CCVGDRGCTGELFL.

Concerning this clonotype: Germline and junction disagree at one end, which may indicate a read error. The chain joins TRBV29-1 to TRBJ2-5; tentative D call: TRBD1 (5 bases). The germline gives CDR1 SQVTM, CDR2 ANQGSEA. The CDR3 length is 16 residues. In nucleotides, the CDR3 is TGCAGCGCCAAGCCCTACTTCCAAACAGGTCAAGAGATCCAGTACTTC. This gives the protein CSAKPYFQTGQEIQYF.

Worth noting for this clonotype: A read error is likely, as this CDR3 ends without the conserved phenylalanine or tryptophan. No DNA is shown, since the ends of the CDR3 on it are uncertain; the CDR3 is the one TCRdb lists. The chain has TRBV5-4 and TRBJ1-2; the table's TRBD1 call for D was not verified on the DNA. Germline CDR1 and CDR2: SGHNT and YYREEE (reference sequence). The CDR3 has 16 residues if both end residues are counted. The CDR3 loop is CASSLDDRERLMGYTS.

On this clonotype itself: One junction end does not reproduce the germline sequence, and a read error may be involved. The chain carries TRBV5-1 and TRBJ1-1, with D tentatively TRBD1 (6 bases). This CDR3 has 13 amino acids. The germline V gene encodes CDR1 SGHRS and CDR2 YFSETQ. In DNA, the CDR3 is TGCGCTAGCGGTTACAGGGAGGCCACTGAAGTTTTCTTT. Translation gives CASGYREATEVFF.

Notes on this clonotype: An end of the junction does not agree with germline; a read error may underlie this. The chain has TRBV5-1 and TRBJ2-3, with D maybe TRBD1 (6 bases). Looked up from germline, CDR1 is SGHRS and CDR2 is YFSETQ. This CDR3 is built from 16 residues. The CDR3, as DNA: TGCGCCAGCAGCCCCCGTCAGGGGCTGGGCACAGATACGCGGTATTTT. Its protein product is CASSPRQGLGTDTRYF. The complete variable domain, with remaining parts taken from reference TRBV5-1 and TRBJ2-3, reads KAGVTQTPRYLIKTRGQQVTLSCSPISGHRSVSWYQQTPGQGLQFLFEYFSETQRNKGNFPGRFSGRQFSNSRSEMNVSTLELGDSALYLCASSPRQGLGTDTRYFGPGTRLTVL.

This clonotype was counted between two and nine times. A read error may explain this, as a much larger clone is one base away. This sequence joins TRBV5-6 and TRBJ2-1; 8 nucleotides match TRBD1. The CDR3 spans 12 residues. Germline V gene sequence: CDR1 SGHDT, CDR2 YYEEEE. CDR3 nucleotides: TGTGCCAGCGGGACAGGCGACAATGATCAGTTCTTC. It is translated as CASGTGDNDQFF. Full variable domain (outside the CDR3, taken from reference TRBV5-6 and TRBJ2-1): DAGVTQSPTHLIKTRGQQVTLRCSPKSGHDTVSWYQQALGQGPQFIFQYYEEEERQRGNFPDRFSGHQFPNYSSELNVNALLLGDSALYLCASGTGDNDQFFGPGTRLTVL.

The V gene is TRBV20-1, the J gene TRBJ2-7, with 10 bases lining up with TRBD1. Germline V gene data show CDR1 as DFQATT and CDR2 as SNEGSKA (reference sequence). The V gene end was trimmed by 7 bases and the J gene end by 0 bases; junction bases not matched to a gene: 6. There are 14 residues in the CDR3. The DNA of the CDR3 is TGCAGTGTTTCGGGACAGGGGATCTCCTACGAGCAGTACTTC. As protein: CSVSGQGISYEQYF.

The rearrangement uses TRBV2 and TRBJ2-2; possible D gene TRBD1, 6 bases. Looked up from germline, CDR1 is SNHLY and CDR2 is FYNNEI. Trimming took off 7 bases at V and 0 bases at J, with 18 bases between the two ends. The CDR3 extends over 17 amino acids. The CDR3 region has the DNA TGTGCCAGCACCATGGACAGAAGTTCGGCGAACACCGGGGAGCTGTTTTTT. The encoded protein is CASTMDRSSANTGELFF.